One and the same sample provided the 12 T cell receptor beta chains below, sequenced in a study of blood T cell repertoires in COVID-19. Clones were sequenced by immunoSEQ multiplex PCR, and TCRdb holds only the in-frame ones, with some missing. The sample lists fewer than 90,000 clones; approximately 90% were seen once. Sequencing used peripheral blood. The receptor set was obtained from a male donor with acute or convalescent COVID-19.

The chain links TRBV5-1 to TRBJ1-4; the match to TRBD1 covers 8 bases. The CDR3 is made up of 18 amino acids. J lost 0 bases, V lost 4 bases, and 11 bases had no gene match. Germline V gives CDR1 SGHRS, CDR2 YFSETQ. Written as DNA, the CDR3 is TGCGCCAGCAGCACTCGGACAGGGTCATACTCAACTAATGAAAAACTGTTTTTT. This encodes CASSTRTGSYSTNEKLFF.

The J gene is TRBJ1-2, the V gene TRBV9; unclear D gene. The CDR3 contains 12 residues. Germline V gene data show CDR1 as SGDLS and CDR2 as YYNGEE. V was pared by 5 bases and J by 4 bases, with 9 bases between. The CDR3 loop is CASSMGSYGYTF. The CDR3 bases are TGTGCCAGCAGTATGGGGAGCTATGGCTACACCTTC.

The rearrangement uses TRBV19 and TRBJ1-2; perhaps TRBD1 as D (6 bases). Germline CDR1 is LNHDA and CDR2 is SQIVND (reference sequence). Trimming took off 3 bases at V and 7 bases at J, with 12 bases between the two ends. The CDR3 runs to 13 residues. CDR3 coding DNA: TGTGCCAGTAGTATCCTCAGGGGTATTGGCTACACCTTC. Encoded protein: CASSILRGIGYTF.

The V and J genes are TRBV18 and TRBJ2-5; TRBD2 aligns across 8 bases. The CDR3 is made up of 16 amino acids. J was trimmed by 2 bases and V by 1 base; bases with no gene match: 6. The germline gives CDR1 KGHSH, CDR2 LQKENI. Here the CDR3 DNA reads TGTGCCAGCTCACCACTTAGCGGGGAGTTACAAGAGACCCAGTACTTC. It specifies CASSPLSGELQETQYF.

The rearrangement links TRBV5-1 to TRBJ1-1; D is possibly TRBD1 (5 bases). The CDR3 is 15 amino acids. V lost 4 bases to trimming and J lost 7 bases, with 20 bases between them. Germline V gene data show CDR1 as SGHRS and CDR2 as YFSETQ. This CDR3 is CASSSRVSPRGEAFF. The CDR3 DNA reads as TGCGCCAGCAGCAGTAGGGTGTCGCCTAGGGGTGAAGCTTTCTTT.

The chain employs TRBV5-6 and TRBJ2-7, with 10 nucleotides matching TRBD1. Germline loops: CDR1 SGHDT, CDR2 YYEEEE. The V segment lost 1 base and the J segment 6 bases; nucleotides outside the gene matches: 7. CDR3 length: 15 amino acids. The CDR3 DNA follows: TGTGCCAGCAGCTTGCCCGGGACAGGGGTGCTCGAGCAGTACTTC. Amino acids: CASSLPGTGVLEQYF.

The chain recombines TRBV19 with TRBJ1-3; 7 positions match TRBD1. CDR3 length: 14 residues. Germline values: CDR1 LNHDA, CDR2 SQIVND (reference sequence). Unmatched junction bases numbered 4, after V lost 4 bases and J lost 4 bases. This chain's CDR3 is CASSKGASGNTIYF. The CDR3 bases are TGTGCCAGTAGTAAGGGGGCGTCCGGAAACACCATATATTTT.

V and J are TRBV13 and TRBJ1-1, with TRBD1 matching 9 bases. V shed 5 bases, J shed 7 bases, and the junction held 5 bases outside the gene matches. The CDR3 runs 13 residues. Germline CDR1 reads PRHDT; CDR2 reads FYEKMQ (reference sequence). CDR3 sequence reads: CASSQGQGREAFF. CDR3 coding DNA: TGTGCCAGCAGCCAGGGACAGGGACGTGAAGCTTTCTTT. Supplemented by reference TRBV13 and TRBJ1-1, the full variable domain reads AAGVIQSPRHLIKEKRETATLKCYPIPRHDTVYWYQQGPGQDPQFLISFYEKMQSDKGSIPDRFSAQQFSDYHSELNMSSLELGDSALYFCASSQGQGREAFFGQGTRLTVV.

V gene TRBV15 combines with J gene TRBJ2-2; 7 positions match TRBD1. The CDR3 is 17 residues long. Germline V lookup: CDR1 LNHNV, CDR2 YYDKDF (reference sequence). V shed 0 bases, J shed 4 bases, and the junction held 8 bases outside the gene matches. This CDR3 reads CATSREPATGTTGELFF. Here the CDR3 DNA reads TGTGCCACCAGCAGAGAACCCGCGACAGGGACCACCGGGGAGCTGTTTTTT.

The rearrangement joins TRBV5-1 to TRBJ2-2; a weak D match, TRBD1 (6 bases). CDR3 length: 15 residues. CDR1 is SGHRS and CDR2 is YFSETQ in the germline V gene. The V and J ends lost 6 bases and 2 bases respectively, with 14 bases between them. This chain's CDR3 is CASTAQGVNTGELFF. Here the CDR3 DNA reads TGCGCCAGCACCGCACAGGGAGTAAACACCGGGGAGCTGTTTTTT.

CDR3 residues: CASSYSASYEQYF. CDR3 sequence (DNA): TGTGCCAGCAGCTACAGTGCCTCCTACGAGCAGTACTTC. The chain recombines TRBV7-9 with TRBJ2-7; D is undetermined. Trimming shortened V by 4 bases and J by 0 bases, and 7 bases separated the two germline ends. Germline lookup yields CDR1 SEHNR and CDR2 FQNEAQ (reference sequence). This CDR3 is built from 13 residues.

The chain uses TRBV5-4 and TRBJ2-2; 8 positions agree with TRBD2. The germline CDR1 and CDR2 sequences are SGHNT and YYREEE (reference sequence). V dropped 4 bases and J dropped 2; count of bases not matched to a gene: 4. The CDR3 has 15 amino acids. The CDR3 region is CASSEAGANTGELFF. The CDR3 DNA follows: TGTGCCAGCAGCGAAGCGGGGGCTAACACCGGGGAGCTGTTTTTT. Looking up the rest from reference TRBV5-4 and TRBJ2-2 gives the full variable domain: ETGVTQSPTHLIKTRGQQVTLRCSSQSGHNTVSWYQQALGQGPQFIFQYYREEENGRGNFPPRFSGLQFPNYSSELNVNALELDDSALYLCASSEAGANTGELFFGEGSRLTVL.